These 2 T cell receptor beta chains share one sample of origin, sequenced in a study of cytomegalovirus exposure and HLA in healthy donors. The PCR had 60 Vbeta and 13 Jbeta primers. Data came from immunoSEQ multiplex PCR; TCRdb stores just in-frame clones and leaves some out. Of roughly 120,000 clones listed, about 81% were seen once; the top ten hold less than 1.1%. Sequencing input: PBMCs. Source of these receptors: a woman aged 25 to 39 in good health and CMV-seronegative.

The chain employs TRBV7-9 and TRBJ1-1, with D tentatively TRBD1 (6 bases). Germline V gene data show CDR1 as SEHNR and CDR2 as FQNEAQ (reference sequence). V was trimmed by 4 bases and J by 1 base, leaving 13 bases between them. CDR3 length: 15 amino acids. CDR3 protein: CASSSTQDRNTEAFF. CDR3 DNA sequence: TGTGCCAGCAGCTCCACCCAGGACAGGAACACTGAAGCTTTCTTT.

The chain links TRBV11-2 to TRBJ1-2; a weak D match, TRBD1 (5 bases). There are 14 residues in the CDR3. Germline V lookup: CDR1 SGHAT, CDR2 FQNNGV. Trimming cost V 1 base and J 3 bases, with 9 bases left between them. The CDR3 DNA sequence: TGTGCCAGCAGCTTAGGACAGTCTGACTATGGCTACACCTTC. Amino acid sequence: CASSLGQSDYGYTF.